These 6 T cell receptor beta chains were sequenced from one sample in a study of CD8 T cells in ankylosing spondylitis. Study outcomes and limitations: Made up of eight highly homologous variants, a TCR beta motif appeared characteristic of ankylosing spondylitis blood.

Their target antigens are unknown. TCRdb ran MiXCR on the 5' RACE reads and lists one entry per CDR3 protein. The table includes some 450,000 distinct CDR3 sequences, 15% to 20% detected once. Sequenced: blood, either unsorted or a sorted T cell fraction (not recorded which). Receptors were obtained from a male donor with ankylosing spondylitis.

This clonotype was seen only a few times. The chain uses TRBV4-3 and TRBJ2-7; 7 bases fit TRBD2. J gave up 1 base and V 0 bases, and 3 bases lay outside the gene matches. The CDR3 runs 15 residues. Per germline, CDR1 LGHNA and CDR2 YSLEER. The CDR3 reads CASSQDSRESYEQYF. The CDR3, as DNA: TGCGCCAGCAGCCAAGATTCGCGGGAGTCCTACGAGCAGTACTTC.

V is TRBV10-2 and J is TRBJ2-7; 12 nucleotides agree with TRBD2. V trimming: 7 bases; J trimming: 3 bases; junction bases outside the gene matches: 10. From germline, CDR1 is WSHSY and CDR2 SAAADI. The CDR3 consists of 16 residues. The CDR3 region is CASTSSGGAWIYEQYF. The CDR3 DNA sequence: TGCGCCAGCACGTCTAGCGGGGGGGCCTGGATCTACGAGCAGTACTTC.

This clonotype was found once. V usage is TRBV11-3 and J usage is TRBJ2-1; D is perhaps TRBD1 (6 bases). V dropped 2 bases and J dropped 4 bases, with 18 bases sitting between them. This CDR3 has 17 residues. Germline CDR1 and CDR2: SGHNT and YENEEA. The CDR3 DNA sequence: TGTGCCAGCAGCTTACGCCAGGGGATTAGGGATTACAATGAGCAGTTCTTC. Amino acid sequence: CASSLRQGIRDYNEQFF.

This clonotype was seen ten or more times. The chain has TRBV10-3 and TRBJ1-1; a weak D match, TRBD1 (6 bases). There are 14 residues in the CDR3. Looked up from germline, CDR1 is ENHRY and CDR2 is SYGVKD. Trimming took off 4 bases at V and 6 bases at J, with 15 bases between the two ends. The CDR3 reads CAISVRGTNAEAFF. The CDR3 coding sequence is TGTGCCATCAGTGTAAGGGGGACCAACGCTGAAGCTTTCTTT.

This clonotype showed up many times. The chain carries TRBV5-1 and TRBJ1-4; TRBD1 agrees at 7 bases. Germline CDR1 is SGHRS and CDR2 is YFSETQ. V lost 0 bases to trimming and J lost 8 bases; unmatched junction nucleotides: 4. This CDR3 has 14 amino acids. The CDR3 is CASSLGRGGEKLFF. For the CDR3, the DNA is TGCGCCAGCAGCTTGGGTCGAGGGGGCGAAAAACTGTTTTTT.

This clonotype was picked up many times. The gene calls are TRBV7-2 and TRBJ2-1; D may be TRBD2 (5 bases). CDR1 and CDR2 from the germline V gene are SGHTA and FQGNSA. The CDR3 sequence is 15 residues long. Trimming took 0 bases from V and 10 from J, leaving 16 bases between them. The CDR3: CASSLAQALTKEQFF. In nucleotides, the CDR3 is TGTGCCAGCAGCTTAGCCCAGGCCCTGACTAAGGAGCAGTTCTTC.